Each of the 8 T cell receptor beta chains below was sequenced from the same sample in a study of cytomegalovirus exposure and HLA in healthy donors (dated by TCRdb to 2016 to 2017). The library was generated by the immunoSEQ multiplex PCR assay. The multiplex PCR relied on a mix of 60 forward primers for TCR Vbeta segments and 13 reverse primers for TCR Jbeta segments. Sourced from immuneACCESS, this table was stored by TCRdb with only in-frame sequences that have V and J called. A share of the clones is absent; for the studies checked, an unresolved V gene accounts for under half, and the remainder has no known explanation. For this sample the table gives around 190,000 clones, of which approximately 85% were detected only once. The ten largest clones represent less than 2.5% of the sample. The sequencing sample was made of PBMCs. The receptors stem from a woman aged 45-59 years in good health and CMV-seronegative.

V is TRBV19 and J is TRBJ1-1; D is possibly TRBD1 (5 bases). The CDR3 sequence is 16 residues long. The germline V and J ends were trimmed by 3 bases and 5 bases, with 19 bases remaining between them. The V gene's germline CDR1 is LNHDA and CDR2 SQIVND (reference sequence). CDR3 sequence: CASSISGSGHGTEAFF. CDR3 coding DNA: TGTGCCAGTAGTATCTCTGGGTCAGGGCATGGGACTGAAGCTTTCTTT.

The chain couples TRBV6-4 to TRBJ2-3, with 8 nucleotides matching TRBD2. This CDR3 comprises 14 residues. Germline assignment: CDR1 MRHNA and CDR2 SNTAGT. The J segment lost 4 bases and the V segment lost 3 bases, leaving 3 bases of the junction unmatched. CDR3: CASSEGAGADTQYF. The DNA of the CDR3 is TGTGCCAGCAGTGAAGGAGCGGGAGCAGATACGCAGTATTTT.

In nucleotides, the CDR3 is TGTGCCAGCAGCTCGGGACTAGCGGGAGTTGAGAACGAGCAGTACTTC. It codes for CASSSGLAGVENEQYF. The genes are TRBV7-2 and TRBJ2-7; TRBD2 matches at 14 bases. This CDR3 has 16 amino acids. V gave up 4 bases and J gave up 5 bases; unmatched junction bases: 7. The V gene's germline CDR1 is SGHTA and CDR2 FQGNSA.

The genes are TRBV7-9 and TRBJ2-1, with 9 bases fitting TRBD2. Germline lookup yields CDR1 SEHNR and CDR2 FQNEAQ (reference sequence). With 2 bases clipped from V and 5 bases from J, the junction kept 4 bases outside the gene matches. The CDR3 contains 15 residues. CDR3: CASSLIAGDHNEQFF. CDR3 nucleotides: TGTGCCAGCAGCTTAATAGCGGGAGACCACAATGAGCAGTTCTTC.

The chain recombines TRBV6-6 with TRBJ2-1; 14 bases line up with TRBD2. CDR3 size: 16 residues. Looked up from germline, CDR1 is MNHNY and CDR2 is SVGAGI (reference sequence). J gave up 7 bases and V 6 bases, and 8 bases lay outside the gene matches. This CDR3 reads CASRTGTSGSRNEQFF. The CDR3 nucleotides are TGTGCCAGCAGAACCGGGACTAGCGGGAGTAGGAATGAGCAGTTCTTC.

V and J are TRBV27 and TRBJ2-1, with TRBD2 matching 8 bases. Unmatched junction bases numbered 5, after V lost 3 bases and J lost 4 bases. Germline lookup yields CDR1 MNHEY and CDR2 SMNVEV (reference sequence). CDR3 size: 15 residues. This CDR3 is CASSLVAGFYNEQFF. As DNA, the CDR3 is TGTGCCAGCAGTTTGGTAGCGGGATTTTACAATGAGCAGTTCTTC.

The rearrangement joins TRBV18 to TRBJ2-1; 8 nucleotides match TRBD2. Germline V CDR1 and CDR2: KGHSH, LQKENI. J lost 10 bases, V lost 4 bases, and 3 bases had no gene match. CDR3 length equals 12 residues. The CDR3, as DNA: TGTGCCAGCTCACTTGCTAGCGGGGAGCAGTTCTTC. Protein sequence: CASSLASGEQFF.

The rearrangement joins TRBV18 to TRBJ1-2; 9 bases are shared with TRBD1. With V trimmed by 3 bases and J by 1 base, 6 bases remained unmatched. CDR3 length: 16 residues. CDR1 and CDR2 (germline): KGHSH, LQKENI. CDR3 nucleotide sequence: TGTGCCAGCTCACCGGGACAGGGCACATATAACTATGGCTACACCTTC. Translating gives CASSPGQGTYNYGYTF.